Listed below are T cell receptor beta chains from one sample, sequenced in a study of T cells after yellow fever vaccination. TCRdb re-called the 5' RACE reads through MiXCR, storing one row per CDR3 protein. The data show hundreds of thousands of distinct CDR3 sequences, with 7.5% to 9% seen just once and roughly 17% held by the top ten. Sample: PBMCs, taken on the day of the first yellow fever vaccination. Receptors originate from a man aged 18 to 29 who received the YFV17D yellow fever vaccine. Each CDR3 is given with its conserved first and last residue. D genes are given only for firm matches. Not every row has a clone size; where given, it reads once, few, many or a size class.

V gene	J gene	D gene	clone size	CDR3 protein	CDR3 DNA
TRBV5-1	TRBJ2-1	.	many	CASSSRRSYNEQFF	TGCGCCAGCAGCTCCAGGCGCTCCTACAATGAGCAGTTCTTC
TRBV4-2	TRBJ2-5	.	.	CASSQARDAGGTQYF	TGTGCCAGCAGCCAAGCCCGGGACGCAGGAGGGACCCAGTACTTC
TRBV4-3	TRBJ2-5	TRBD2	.	CASSRRTSGEETQYF	TGCGCCAGCAGCCGCAGGACTAGCGGGGAAGAGACCCAGTACTTC
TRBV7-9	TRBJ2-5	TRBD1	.	CASSPSGQRETQYF	TGTGCCAGCAGCCCCTCGGGACAGCGAGAGACCCAGTACTTC
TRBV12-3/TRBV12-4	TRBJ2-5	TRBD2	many	CASTPSGVRETQYF	TGTGCCAGCACCCCCAGCGGGGTAAGGGAGACCCAGTACTTC
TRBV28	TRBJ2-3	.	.	CASSPAFAGWESTQYF	TGTGCCAGCAGTCCCGCGTTTGCGGGGTGGGAGAGTACGCAGTATTTT
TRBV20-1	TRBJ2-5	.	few	CSARDGRPQETQYF	TGCAGTGCTAGAGACGGCAGGCCCCAAGAGACCCAGTACTTC
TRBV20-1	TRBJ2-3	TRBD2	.	CSGSGGERDTQYF	TGCAGCGGGAGCGGGGGTGAGCGGGATACGCAGTATTTT
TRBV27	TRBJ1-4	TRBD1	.	CASRRQGDEKLFF	TGTGCCAGCCGGCGACAGGGTGATGAAAAACTGTTTTTT
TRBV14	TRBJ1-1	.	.	CASSQVVGTEAFF	TGTGCCAGCAGCCAAGTCGTGGGGACTGAAGCTTTCTTT
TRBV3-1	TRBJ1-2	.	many	CASSQSRDGYTF	TGTGCCAGCAGCCAAAGTAGGGATGGCTACACCTTC
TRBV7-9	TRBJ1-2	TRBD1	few	CASSLLGTGGGYTF	TGTGCCAGCAGCCTGCTTGGGACAGGGGGTGGCTACACCTTC
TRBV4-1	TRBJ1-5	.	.	CASSQEGGSNQPQHF	TGCGCCAGCAGCCAAGAGGGGGGCAGCAATCAGCCCCAGCATTTT
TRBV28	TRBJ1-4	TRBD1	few	CASSFGQGEGDEKLFF	TGTGCCAGCAGTTTCGGACAGGGGGAGGGAGACGAAAAACTGTTTTTT
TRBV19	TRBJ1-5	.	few	CASSIARGGSNQPQHF	TGTGCCAGTAGTATAGCCCGGGGGGGAAGCAATCAGCCCCAGCATTTT
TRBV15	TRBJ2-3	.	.	CATSRGQDTQYF	TGTGCCACCAGCAGGGGGCAAGATACGCAGTATTTT
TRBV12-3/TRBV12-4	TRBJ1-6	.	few	CASSSQGKGSPLHF	TGTGCCAGCAGTTCTCAGGGAAAAGGTTCACCCCTCCACTTT
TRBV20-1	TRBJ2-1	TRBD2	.	CSAAGGGGLYNEQFF	TGCAGTGCCGCGGGGGGCGGGGGGCTCTACAATGAGCAGTTCTTC
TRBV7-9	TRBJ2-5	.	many	CASSLSLLTEETQYF	TGTGCCAGCAGCTTAAGTCTGCTAACAGAAGAGACCCAGTACTTC
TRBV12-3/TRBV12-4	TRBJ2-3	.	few	CASSFIAATQYF	TGTGCCAGCAGTTTCATAGCGGCTACGCAGTATTTT
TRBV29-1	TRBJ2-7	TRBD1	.	CSVERRTGAYEQYF	TGCAGCGTTGAAAGGAGGACAGGGGCCTACGAGCAGTACTTC
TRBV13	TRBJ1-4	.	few	CASSEESKGEKLFF	TGTGCCAGCAGCGAAGAATCAAAGGGTGAAAAACTGTTTTTT
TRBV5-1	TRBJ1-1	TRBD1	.	CASSTTGGRNTEAFF	TGCGCCAGCAGCACAACAGGGGGTAGGAACACTGAAGCTTTCTTT
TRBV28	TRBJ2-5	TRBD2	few	CASSSPPTSGKETQYF	TGTGCCAGCAGTTCCCCCCCGACTAGCGGGAAAGAGACCCAGTACTTC
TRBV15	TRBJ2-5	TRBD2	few	CATSRGWGSLAGDGETQYF	TGTGCCACCAGCAGAGGTTGGGGGAGTCTAGCGGGGGACGGGGAGACCCAGTACTTC
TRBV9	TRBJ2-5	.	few	CASSVELHPTRPETQYF	TGTGCCAGCAGCGTTGAGCTTCACCCGACCCGGCCGGAGACCCAGTACTTC
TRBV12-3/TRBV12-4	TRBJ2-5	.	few	CASSLVPIQETQYF	TGTGCCAGCAGTTTAGTTCCAATACAAGAGACCCAGTACTTC
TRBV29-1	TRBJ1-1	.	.	CSVEVGSAGAEAFF	TGCAGCGTTGAAGTCGGATCGGCGGGCGCTGAAGCTTTCTTT
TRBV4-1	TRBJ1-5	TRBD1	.	CASSQGTGQGMVAGQPQHF	TGCGCCAGCAGCCAAGGAACGGGACAGGGGATGGTGGCGGGTCAGCCCCAGCATTTT
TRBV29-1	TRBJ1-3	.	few	CSVNRGPGNTIYF	TGCAGCGTTAACCGGGGGCCTGGAAACACCATATATTTT
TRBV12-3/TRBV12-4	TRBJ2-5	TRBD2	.	CAISLRASGGEETQYF	TGTGCCATCAGTCTACGGGCCAGCGGGGGGGAAGAGACCCAGTACTTC
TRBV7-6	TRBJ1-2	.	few	CASSLEGGLYGYTF	TGTGCCAGCAGCTTAGAGGGTGGGCTCTATGGCTACACCTTC
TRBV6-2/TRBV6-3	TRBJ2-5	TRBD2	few	CASSYRASGEETQYF	TGTGCCAGCAGTTACAGGGCTAGCGGGGAGGAGACCCAGTACTTC
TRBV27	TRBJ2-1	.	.	CASSLYGLGSSGYGEQFF	TGTGCCAGCAGTTTATATGGCCTCGGATCCTCGGGATACGGTGAGCAGTTCTTC
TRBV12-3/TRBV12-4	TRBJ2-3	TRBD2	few	CASSPGRELAGGDTQYF	TGTGCCAGCAGCCCAGGAAGGGAGCTAGCGGGGGGCGATACGCAGTATTTT
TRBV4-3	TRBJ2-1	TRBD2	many	CASSQDMIAGDAFF	TGCGCCAGCAGCCAGGACATGATAGCGGGAGACGCGTTCTTC
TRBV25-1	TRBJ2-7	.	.	CASSRTVDTYEQYF	TGTGCCAGCAGCAGGACAGTCGACACCTACGAGCAGTACTTC
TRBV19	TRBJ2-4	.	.	CASTDAGRKNIQYF	TGTGCCAGTACCGACGCCGGGAGAAAAAACATTCAGTACTTC
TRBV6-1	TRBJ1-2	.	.	CASSLGRFF	TGTGCCAGCAGCCTGGGACGGTTCTTC
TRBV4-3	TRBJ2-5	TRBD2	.	CASSHLAGEGGETQYF	TGCGCCAGCAGCCACCTAGCGGGGGAAGGAGGAGAGACCCAGTACTTC
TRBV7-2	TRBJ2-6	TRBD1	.	CASSPTGGSGANVLTF	TGTGCCAGCAGCCCAACAGGGGGCTCTGGGGCCAACGTCCTGACTTTC
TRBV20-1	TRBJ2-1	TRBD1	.	CSARAVNRGSYEQFF	TGCAGTGCTAGAGCCGTAAACAGGGGTTCCTATGAGCAGTTCTTC
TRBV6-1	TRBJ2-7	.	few	CASRTENSYEQYF	TGTGCCAGCAGGACGGAGAACTCCTACGAGCAGTACTTC
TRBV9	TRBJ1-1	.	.	CASSVGAENTEAFF	TGTGCCAGCAGCGTAGGGGCAGAGAACACTGAAGCTTTCTTT
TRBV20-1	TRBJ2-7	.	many	CSARLTGTNEQYF	TGCAGTGCTAGATTGACAGGGACTAACGAGCAGTACTTC
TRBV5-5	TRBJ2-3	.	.	CASSLLQGPTDTQYF	TGTGCCAGCAGCTTGTTACAGGGCCCCACAGATACGCAGTATTTT
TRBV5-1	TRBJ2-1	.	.	CASSLDGEYNEQFF	TGCGCCAGCAGCTTGGATGGGGAATACAATGAGCAGTTCTTC
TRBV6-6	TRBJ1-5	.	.	CASSYQGQTQHF	TGTGCCAGCAGTTACCAGGGGCAGACCCAGCATTTT
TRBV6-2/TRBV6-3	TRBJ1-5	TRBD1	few	CASSLAGTGLVQPQHF	TGTGCCAGCAGTTTGGCCGGGACAGGGCTAGTGCAGCCCCAGCATTTT
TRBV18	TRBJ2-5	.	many	CASSPGQETQYF	TGTGCCAGTTCCCCGGGGCAAGAGACCCAGTACTTC
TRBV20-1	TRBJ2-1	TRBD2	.	CSASSLAETYNEQFF	TGCAGTGCCTCCTCACTAGCGGAAACCTACAATGAGCAGTTCTTC
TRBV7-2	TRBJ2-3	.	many	CASSLGIPTDTQYF	TGTGCCAGCAGCTTAGGAATACCCACAGATACGCAGTATTTT
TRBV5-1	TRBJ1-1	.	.	CASSSEKNTEAFF	TGCGCCAGCAGCAGCGAAAAGAACACTGAAGCTTTCTTT
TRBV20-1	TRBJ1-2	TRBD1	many	CSARDWTGGSNGYTF	TGCAGTGCTAGAGATTGGACAGGGGGCTCCAATGGCTACACCTTC